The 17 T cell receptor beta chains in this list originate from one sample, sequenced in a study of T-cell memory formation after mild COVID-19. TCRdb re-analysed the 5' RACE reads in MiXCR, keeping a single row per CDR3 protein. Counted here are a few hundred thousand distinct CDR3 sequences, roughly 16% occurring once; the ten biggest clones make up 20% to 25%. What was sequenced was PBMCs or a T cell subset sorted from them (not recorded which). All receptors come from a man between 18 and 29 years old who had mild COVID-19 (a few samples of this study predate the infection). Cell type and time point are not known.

Written as DNA, the CDR3 is TGTGCCAGCAGTAACCGGGACAGGCCCCTGACAGATACGCAGTATTTT. Amino acid sequence: CASSNRDRPLTDTQYF. The rearrangement links TRBV6-6 to TRBJ2-3, with 8 bases identical to TRBD1. The ends lost 5 bases at V and 3 bases at J; junction bases unmatched: 10. Germline-derived CDR1 and CDR2 are MNHNY and SVGAGI (reference sequence). The CDR3 is 16 amino acids.

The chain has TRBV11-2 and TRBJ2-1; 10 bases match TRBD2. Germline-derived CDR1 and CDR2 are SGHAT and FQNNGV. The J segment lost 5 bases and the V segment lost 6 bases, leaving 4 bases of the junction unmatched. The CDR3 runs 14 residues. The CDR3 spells CASRPLAGNNEQFF. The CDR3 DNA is TGTGCCAGCAGGCCACTAGCGGGGAACAATGAGCAGTTCTTC. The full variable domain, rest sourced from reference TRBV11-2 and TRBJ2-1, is EAGVAQSPRYKIIEKRQSVAFWCNPISGHATLYWYQQILGQGPKLLIQFQNNGVVDDSQLPKDRFSAERLKGVDSTLKIQPAKLEDSAVYLCASRPLAGNNEQFFGPGTRLTVL.

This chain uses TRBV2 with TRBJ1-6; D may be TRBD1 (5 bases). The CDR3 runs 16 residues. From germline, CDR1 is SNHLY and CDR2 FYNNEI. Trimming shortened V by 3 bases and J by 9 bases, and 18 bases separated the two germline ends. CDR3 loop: CASSDGTRRVASPLHF. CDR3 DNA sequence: TGTGCCAGCAGTGATGGGACCCGCAGGGTAGCTTCACCCCTCCACTTT.

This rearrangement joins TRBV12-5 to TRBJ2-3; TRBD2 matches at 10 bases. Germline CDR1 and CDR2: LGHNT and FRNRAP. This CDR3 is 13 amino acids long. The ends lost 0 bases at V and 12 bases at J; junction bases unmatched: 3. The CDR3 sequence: CASGLVSGGAQYF. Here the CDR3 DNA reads TGTGCTAGTGGTTTGGTAAGCGGGGGGGCCCAGTATTTT.

Here the CDR3 reads CASSRGADTQPQHF. The CDR3, as DNA: TGTGCCAGCAGTAGGGGGGCGGATACTCAGCCCCAGCATTTT. The V and J genes are TRBV7-8 and TRBJ1-5; D perhaps matches TRBD1 (6 bases). The CDR3 spans 14 residues. Germline V gene data show CDR1 as SGHVS and CDR2 as FQNEAQ. Trimming shortened V by 6 bases and J by 6 bases, and 15 bases separated the two germline ends.

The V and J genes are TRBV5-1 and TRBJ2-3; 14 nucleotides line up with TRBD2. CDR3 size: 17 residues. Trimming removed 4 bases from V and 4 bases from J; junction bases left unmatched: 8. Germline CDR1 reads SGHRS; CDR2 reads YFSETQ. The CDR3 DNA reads TGCGCCAGCAGCACCAAGACTAGCGGGGGGGCGGCAGATACGCAGTATTTT. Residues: CASSTKTSGGAADTQYF. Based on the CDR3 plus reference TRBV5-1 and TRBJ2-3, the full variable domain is KAGVTQTPRYLIKTRGQQVTLSCSPISGHRSVSWYQQTPGQGLQFLFEYFSETQRNKGNFPGRFSGRQFSNSRSEMNVSTLELGDSALYLCASSTKTSGGAADTQYFGPGTRLTVL.

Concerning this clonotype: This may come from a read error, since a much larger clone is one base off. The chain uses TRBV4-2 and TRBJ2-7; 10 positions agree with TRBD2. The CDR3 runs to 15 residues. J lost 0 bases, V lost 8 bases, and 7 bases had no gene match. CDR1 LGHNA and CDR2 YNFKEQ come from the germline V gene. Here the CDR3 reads CASGPERGGSYEQYF. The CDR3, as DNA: TGTGCCAGCGGCCCCGAGCGGGGGGGCTCCTACGAGCAGTACTTC.

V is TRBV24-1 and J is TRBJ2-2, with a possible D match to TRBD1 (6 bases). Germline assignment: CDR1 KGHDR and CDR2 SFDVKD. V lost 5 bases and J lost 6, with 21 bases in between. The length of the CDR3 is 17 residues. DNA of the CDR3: TGTGCCACCAGTGCCTCTAAGGACAGTGCGAGGTCCGGGGAGCTGTTTTTT. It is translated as CATSASKDSARSGELFF.

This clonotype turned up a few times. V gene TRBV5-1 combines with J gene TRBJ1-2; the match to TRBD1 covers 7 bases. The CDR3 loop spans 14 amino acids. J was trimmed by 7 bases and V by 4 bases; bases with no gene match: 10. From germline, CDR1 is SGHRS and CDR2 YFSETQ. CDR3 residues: CASSPPQGEGGYTF. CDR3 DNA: TGCGCCAGCAGCCCACCCCAGGGGGAAGGTGGCTACACCTTC.

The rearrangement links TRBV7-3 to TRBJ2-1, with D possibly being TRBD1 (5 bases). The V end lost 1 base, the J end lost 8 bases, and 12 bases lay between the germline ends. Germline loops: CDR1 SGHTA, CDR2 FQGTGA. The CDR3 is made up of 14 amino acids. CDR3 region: CASSLNGQGYEQFF. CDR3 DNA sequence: TGTGCCAGCAGCTTAAACGGGCAGGGATATGAGCAGTTCTTC.

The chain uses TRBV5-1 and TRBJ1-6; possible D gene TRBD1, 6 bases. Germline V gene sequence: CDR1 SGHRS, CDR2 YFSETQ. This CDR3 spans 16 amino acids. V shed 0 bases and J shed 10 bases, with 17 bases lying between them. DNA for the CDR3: TGCGCCAGCAGCTTGGGTGGTCAGGGGCAAGGGTCACCCCTCCACTTT. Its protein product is CASSLGGQGQGSPLHF. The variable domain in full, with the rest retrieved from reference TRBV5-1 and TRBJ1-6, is KAGVTQTPRYLIKTRGQQVTLSCSPISGHRSVSWYQQTPGQGLQFLFEYFSETQRNKGNFPGRFSGRQFSNSRSEMNVSTLELGDSALYLCASSLGGQGQGSPLHFGNGTRLTVT.

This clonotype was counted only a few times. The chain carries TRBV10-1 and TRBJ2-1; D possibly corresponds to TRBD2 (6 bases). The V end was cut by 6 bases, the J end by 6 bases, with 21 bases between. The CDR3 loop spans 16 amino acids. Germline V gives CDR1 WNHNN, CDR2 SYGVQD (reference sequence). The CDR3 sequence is CASRDMPRGGLNEQFF. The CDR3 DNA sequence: TGCGCCAGCAGGGATATGCCCCGAGGAGGGCTCAATGAGCAGTTCTTC.

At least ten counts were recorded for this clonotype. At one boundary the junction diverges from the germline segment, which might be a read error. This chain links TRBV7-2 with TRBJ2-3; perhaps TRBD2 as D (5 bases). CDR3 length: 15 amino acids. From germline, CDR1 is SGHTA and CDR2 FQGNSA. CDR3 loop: CASSLRGGRTDTQYF. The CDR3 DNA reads TGCGCCAGCAGCTTGAGAGGAGGAAGGACAGATACGCAGTATTTT.

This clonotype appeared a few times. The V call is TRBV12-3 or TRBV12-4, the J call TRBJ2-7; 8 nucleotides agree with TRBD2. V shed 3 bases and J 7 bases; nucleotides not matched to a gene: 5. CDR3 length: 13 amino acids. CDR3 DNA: TGTGCCAGCAGTTTCGGGGGGGCTCGAGAGCAGTACGTC. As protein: CASSFGGAREQYV.

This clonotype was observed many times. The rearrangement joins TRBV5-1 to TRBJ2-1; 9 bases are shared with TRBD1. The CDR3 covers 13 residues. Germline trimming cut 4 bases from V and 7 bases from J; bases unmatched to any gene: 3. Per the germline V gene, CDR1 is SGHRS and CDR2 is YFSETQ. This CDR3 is CASSPQGANEQFF. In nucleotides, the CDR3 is TGCGCCAGCAGCCCACAGGGGGCGAATGAGCAGTTCTTC. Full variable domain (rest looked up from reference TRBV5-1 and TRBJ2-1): KAGVTQTPRYLIKTRGQQVTLSCSPISGHRSVSWYQQTPGQGLQFLFEYFSETQRNKGNFPGRFSGRQFSNSRSEMNVSTLELGDSALYLCASSPQGANEQFFGPGTRLTVL.

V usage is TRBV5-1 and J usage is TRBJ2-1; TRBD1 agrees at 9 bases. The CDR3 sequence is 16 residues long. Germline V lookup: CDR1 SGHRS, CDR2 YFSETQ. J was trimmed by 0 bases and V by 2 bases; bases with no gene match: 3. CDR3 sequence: CASSLKTGGSYNEQFF. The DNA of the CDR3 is TGCGCCAGCAGCTTAAAGACAGGGGGCTCCTACAATGAGCAGTTCTTC.

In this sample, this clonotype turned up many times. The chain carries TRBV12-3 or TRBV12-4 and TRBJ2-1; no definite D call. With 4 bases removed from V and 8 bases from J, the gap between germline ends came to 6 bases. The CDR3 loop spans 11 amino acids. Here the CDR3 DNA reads TGTGCCAGCAGTTCGTGGGATGAGCAGTTCTTC. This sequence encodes CASSSWDEQFF.